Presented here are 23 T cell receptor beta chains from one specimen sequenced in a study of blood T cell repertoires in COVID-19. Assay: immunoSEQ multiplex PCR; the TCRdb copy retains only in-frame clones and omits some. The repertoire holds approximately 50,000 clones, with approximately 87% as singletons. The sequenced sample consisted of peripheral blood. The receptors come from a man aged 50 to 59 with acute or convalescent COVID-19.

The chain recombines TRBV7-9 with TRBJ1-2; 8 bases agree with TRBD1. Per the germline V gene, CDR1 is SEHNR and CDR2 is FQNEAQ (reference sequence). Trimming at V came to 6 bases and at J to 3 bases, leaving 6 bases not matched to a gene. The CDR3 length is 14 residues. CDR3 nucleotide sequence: TGTGCCAGCAGTTCGACAGGGGTAGACTATGGCTACACCTTC. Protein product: CASSSTGVDYGYTF.

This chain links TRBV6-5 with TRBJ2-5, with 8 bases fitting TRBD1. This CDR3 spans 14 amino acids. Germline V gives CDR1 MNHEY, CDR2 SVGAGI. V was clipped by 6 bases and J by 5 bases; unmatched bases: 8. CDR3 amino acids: CASRWTGTDETQYF. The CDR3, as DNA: TGTGCCAGCAGATGGACAGGGACGGATGAGACCCAGTACTTC.

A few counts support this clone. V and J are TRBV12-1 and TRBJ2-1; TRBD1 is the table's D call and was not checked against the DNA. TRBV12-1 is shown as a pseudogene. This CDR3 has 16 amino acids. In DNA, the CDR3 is TGTGCCAGCAGCTTTGGGACAGGGGGTGGGTACAATGAGCAGTTCTTC. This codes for CASSFGTGGGYNEQFF.

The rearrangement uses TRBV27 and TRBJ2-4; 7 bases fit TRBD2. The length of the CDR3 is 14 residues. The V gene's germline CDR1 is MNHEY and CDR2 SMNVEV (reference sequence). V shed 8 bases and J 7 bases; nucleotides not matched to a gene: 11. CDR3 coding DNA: TGTGCCAGCCGTATCTTCGGGGGAGGGAACATTCAGTACTTC. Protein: CASRIFGGGNIQYF.

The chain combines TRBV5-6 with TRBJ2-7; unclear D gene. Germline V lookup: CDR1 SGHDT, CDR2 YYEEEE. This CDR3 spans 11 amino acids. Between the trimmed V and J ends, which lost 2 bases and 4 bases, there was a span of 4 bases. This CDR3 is CASSFAYEQYF. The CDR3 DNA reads TGTGCCAGCAGCTTCGCGTACGAGCAGTACTTC.

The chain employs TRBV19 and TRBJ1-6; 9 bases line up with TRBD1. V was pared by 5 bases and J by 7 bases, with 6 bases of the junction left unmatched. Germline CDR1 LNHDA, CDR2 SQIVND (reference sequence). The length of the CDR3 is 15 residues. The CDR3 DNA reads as TGTGCCAGTAGTGCCCGACAGGGGGAAAATTCACCCCTCCACTTT. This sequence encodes CASSARQGENSPLHF. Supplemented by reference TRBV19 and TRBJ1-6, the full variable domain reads DGGITQSPKYLFRKEGQNVTLSCEQNLNHDAMYWYRQDPGQGLRLIYYSQIVNDFQKGDIAEGYSVSREKKESFPLTVTSAQKNPTAFYLCASSARQGENSPLHFGNGTRLTVT.

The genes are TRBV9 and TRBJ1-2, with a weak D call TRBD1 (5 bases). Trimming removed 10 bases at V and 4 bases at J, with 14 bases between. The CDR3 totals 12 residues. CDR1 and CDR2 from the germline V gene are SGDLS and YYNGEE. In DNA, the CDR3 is TGTGCCGGAGACGGACACGGCTATGGCTACACCTTC. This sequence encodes CAGDGHGYGYTF.

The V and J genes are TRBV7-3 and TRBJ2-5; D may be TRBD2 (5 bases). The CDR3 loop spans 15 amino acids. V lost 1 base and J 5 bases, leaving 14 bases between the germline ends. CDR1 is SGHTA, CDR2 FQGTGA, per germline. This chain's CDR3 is CASSLKGGRWETQYF. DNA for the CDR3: TGTGCCAGCAGCTTAAAAGGCGGGCGGTGGGAGACCCAGTACTTC.

CDR3 sequence (DNA): TGTGCCAGCAGTGAATCCGGCGGGCAGTTCTTC. It codes for CASSESGGQFF. The chain is built from TRBV6-1 and TRBJ2-1, with D unresolved. CDR1 is MNHNS, CDR2 SASEGT, per germline. The CDR3 consists of 11 residues. Trimming shortened V by 2 bases and J by 12 bases, and 8 bases separated the two germline ends.

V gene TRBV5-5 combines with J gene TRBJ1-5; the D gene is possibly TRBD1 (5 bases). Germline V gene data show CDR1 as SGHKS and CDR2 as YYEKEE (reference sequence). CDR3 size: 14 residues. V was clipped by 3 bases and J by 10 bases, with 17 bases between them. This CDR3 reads CASSSERGGQPQHF. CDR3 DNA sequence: TGTGCCAGCAGCTCTGAGCGGGGGGGTCAACCCCAGCATTTT.

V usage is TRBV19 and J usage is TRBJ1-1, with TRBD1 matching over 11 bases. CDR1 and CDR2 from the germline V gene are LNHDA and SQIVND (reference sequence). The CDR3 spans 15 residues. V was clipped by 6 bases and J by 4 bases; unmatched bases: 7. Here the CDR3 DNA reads TGTGCCAGTAGCCCTTTAGGGACAGGGGGCACTGAAGCTTTCTTT. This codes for CASSPLGTGGTEAFF. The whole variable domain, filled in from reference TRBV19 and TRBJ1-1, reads DGGITQSPKYLFRKEGQNVTLSCEQNLNHDAMYWYRQDPGQGLRLIYYSQIVNDFQKGDIAEGYSVSREKKESFPLTVTSAQKNPTAFYLCASSPLGTGGTEAFFGQGTRLTVV.

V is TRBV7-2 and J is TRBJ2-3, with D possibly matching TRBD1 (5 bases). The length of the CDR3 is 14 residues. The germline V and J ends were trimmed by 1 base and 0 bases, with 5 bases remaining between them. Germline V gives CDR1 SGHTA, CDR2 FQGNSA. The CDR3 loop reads CASSLEGSTDTQYF. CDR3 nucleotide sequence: TGTGCCAGCAGCTTAGAGGGGAGCACAGATACGCAGTATTTT.

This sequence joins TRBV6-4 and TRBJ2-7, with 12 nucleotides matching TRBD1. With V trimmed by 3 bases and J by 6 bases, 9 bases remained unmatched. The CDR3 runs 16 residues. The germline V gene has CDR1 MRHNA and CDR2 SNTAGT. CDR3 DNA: TGTGCCAGCAGTGAGTTCCCGGGACAGGGGGCCGCCGAGCAGTACTTC. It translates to CASSEFPGQGAAEQYF.

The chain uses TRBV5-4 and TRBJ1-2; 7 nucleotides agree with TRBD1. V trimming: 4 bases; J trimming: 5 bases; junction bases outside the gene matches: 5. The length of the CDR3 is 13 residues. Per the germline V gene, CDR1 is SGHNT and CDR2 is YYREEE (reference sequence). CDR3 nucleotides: TGTGCCAGCAGCGATGGGACAGTGTATGGCTACACCTTC. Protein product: CASSDGTVYGYTF.

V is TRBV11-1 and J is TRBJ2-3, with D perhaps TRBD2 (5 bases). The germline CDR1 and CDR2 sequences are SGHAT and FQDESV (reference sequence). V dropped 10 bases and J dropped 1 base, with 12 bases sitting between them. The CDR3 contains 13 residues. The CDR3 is CATNSVGTDTQYF. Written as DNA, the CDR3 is TGTGCCACCAATAGCGTCGGCACAGATACGCAGTATTTT.

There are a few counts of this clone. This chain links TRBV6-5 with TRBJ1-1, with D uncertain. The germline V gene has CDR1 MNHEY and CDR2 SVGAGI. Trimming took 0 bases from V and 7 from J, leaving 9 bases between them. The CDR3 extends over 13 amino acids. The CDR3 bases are TGTGCCAGCAGTTACTCGATCCAGATTGAAGCTTTCTTT. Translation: CASSYSIQIEAFF.

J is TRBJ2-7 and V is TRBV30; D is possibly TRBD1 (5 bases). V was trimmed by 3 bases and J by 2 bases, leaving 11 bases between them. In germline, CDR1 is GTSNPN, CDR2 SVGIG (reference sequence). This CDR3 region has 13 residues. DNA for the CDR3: TGTGCCTGGAGGGTCAGGGCCACCTACGAGCAGTACTTC. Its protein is CAWRVRATYEQYF.

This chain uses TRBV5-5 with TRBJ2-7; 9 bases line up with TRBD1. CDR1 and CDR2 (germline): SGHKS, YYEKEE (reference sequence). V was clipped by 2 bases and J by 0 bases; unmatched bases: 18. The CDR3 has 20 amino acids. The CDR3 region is CASSFSGQGYLAPSSYEQYF. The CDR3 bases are TGTGCCAGCAGCTTCTCCGGACAGGGGTACCTAGCTCCGAGCTCCTACGAGCAGTACTTC.

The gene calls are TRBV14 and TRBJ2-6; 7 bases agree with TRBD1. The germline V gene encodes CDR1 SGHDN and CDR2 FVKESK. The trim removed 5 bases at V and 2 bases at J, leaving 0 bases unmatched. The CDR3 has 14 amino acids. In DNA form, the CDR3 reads TGTGCCAGCAGCACAGGGGCTGGGGCCAACGTCCTGACTTTC. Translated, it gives CASSTGAGANVLTF.

Here the CDR3 reads CATLAGGSGQPQHF. The CDR3 DNA sequence: TGTGCCACCCTCGCCGGAGGTTCTGGGCAGCCCCAGCATTTT. This chain joins TRBV10-3 and TRBJ1-5; D unclear. Trimming took 10 bases from V and 7 from J, leaving 20 bases between them. Germline V gives CDR1 ENHRY, CDR2 SYGVKD. CDR3 length equals 14 residues.

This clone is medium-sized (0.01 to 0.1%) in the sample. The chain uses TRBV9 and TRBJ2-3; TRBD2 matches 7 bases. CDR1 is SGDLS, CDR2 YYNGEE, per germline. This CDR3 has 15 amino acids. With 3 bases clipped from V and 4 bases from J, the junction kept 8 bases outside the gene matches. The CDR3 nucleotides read TGTGCCAGCAGCGACCTAGCGGAGCCGGCAGATACGCAGTATTTT. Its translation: CASSDLAEPADTQYF.

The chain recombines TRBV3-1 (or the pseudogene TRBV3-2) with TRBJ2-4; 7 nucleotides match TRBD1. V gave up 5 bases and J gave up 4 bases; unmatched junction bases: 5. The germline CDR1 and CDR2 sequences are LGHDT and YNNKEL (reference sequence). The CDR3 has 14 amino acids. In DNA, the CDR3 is TGTGCCAGCAGCTCCGGGACAGAGAAAAACATTCAGTACTTC. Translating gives CASSSGTEKNIQYF.

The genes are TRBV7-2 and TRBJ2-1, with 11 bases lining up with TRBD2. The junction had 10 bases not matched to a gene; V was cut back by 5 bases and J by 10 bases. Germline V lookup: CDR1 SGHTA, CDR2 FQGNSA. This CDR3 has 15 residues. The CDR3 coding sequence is TGTGCCAGCAGCCGCGGACTAGCGGGCGCTGAAGAGCAGTTCTTC. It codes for CASSRGLAGAEEQFF.